The TCR beta chain described here comes from a study of cytomegalovirus exposure and HLA in healthy donors. The CDR3 has 14 residues. CDR1 is MGHRA, CDR2 YSYEKL, per germline. V gave up 2 bases and J gave up 5 bases, with 12 bases separating them. Whole-study findings and limits: With further analysis later on, most CMV-associated TCR beta chains appeared HLA-restricted. As a later analysis showed, a missense DCLRE1C variant was linked to trimming of TCR beta V- and J-genes. Of the V segments, some could not be distinguished, including TRBV6-2 and TRBV6-3, and were excluded.

The PCR used 60 Vbeta and 13 Jbeta primers. The repertoire was sequenced with immunoSEQ multiplex PCR; TCRdb's copy has only in-frame clones and lacks some. The profile shows 100,000 to 150,000 clones, roughly 80% of them singletons. Concerning this clone itself: The target antigen is unknown.

This receptor was obtained from a woman in her forties in good health and CMV-seronegative. Material for sequencing was PBMCs. This chain connects TRBV4-1 to TRBJ2-5, with D possibly TRBD1 on 5 matching bases. Here the CDR3 reads CASSQKGRRETQYF. DNA of the CDR3: TGCGCCAGCAGCCAAAAGGGGCGCAGGGAGACCCAGTACTTC.